This TCR beta chain was recorded in a study of tumor-infiltrating lymphocytes in primary liver carcinoma. Study summary: Enrolled patients were male and female, aged 30 to 69 years.

Co-extracting RNA and DNA was done with roughly 17-34 mg of unsorted bulk tissue as input. Sampling targeted five separate regions of each tumor, which included the tumor centre. Study outcomes and limitations: It was tumor-adjacent and tumor-blood pairs that overlapped less than tumor region pairs did.

Germline-derived CDR1 and CDR2 are SEHNR and FQNEAQ (reference sequence). The CDR3 spans 13 residues. Constant-region priming of about 0.5 ug total RNA yielded TCR beta cDNA. Libraries of TCR beta came from three nested multiplex PCR rounds with slightly modified ARM-PCR. Rounds one and two of PCR, each of about 10 cycles, were primed with TRBV1-TRBV30 forward primers and a C-beta reverse primer. From the multiplex PCR reads, TCRdb called clonotypes with MiXCR, one entry per CDR3 protein. The table includes about 54,000 distinct CDR3 sequences, 70% to 80% detected once. About this clonotype: The antigen is undetermined. A read error may explain this, as a much larger clone is one base away.

V and J are TRBV7-9 and TRBJ2-7, with D perhaps given as TRBD1 or TRBD2 (5 bases each). The sequenced material came from liver tumor tissue from sampling region 2. The subset: tumor region T2, inferior pole. This clonotype was sampled from a man aged 40-55 years with primary liver carcinoma and hepatitis B virus infection. The CDR3 DNA follows: TGTGCCGGAACTTTGGGGGAGCAGTACGGGCAGTACTTC. It is translated as CAGTLGEQYGQYF.